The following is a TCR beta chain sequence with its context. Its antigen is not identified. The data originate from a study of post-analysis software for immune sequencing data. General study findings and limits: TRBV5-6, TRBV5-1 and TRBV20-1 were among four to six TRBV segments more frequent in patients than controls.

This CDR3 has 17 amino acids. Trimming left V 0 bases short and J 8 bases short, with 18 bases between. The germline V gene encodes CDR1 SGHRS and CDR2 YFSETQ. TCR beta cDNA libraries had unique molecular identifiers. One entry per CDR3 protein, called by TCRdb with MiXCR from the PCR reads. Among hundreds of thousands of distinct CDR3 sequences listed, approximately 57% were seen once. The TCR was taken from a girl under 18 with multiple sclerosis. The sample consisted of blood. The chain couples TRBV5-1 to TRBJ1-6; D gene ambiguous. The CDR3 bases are TGCGCCAGCAGCTTGGTTAAGTCGGGAGAGGATGATTCACCCCTCCACTTT. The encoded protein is CASSLVKSGEDDSPLHF.